The 23 T cell receptor beta chains below all came from one sample that was sequenced in a study of blood T cell repertoires in COVID-19. Assay used: immunoSEQ multiplex PCR; TCRdb lists only in-frame clones, some missing. There are 260,000 or so clones in the sample; roughly 76% occur only once, and 6% to 8% lies in the top ten. The source material was peripheral blood. The receptors originated from a woman at least 80 years old with COVID-19, enrolled during active disease.

The chain links TRBV7-3 to TRBJ1-1, with TRBD1 as a possible D gene (5 bases). CDR1 and CDR2 from the germline V gene are SGHTA and FQGTGA. This CDR3 comprises 14 residues. V lost 5 bases and J 1 base, leaving 11 bases between the germline ends. In DNA form, the CDR3 reads TGTGCCAGCAGCCCCTTAGGGGAGAACACTGAAGCTTTCTTT. Translation gives CASSPLGENTEAFF. The whole variable domain, remainder taken from reference TRBV7-3 and TRBJ1-1, is GAGVSQTPSNKVTEKGKYVELRCDPISGHTALYWYRQSLGQGPEFLIYFQGTGAADDSGLPNDRFFAVRPEGSVSTLKIQRTERGDSAVYLCASSPLGENTEAFFGQGTRLTVV.

The chain has TRBV9 and TRBJ1-6; TRBD1 might be the D (6 bases). V lost 2 bases and J 7 bases, leaving 10 bases between the germline ends. CDR1 and CDR2 (germline): SGDLS, YYNGEE. The CDR3 runs 14 residues. The CDR3 region is CASSVRQENSPLHF. DNA of the CDR3: TGTGCCAGCAGCGTCAGACAGGAGAATTCACCCCTCCACTTT.

The rearrangement uses TRBV11-2 and TRBJ1-3, with TRBD1 as a possible D gene (5 bases). Germline V gene lookup returns CDR1 SGHAT and CDR2 FQNNGV. The CDR3 is 13 residues long. Trimming stripped 5 bases from V and 9 bases from J, with 14 bases between. CDR3: CASSQQVRGTIYF. CDR3 nucleotide sequence: TGTGCCAGCAGCCAACAGGTTCGCGGCACCATATATTTT. Combining the CDR3 with reference TRBV11-2 and TRBJ1-3 gives the whole variable domain EAGVAQSPRYKIIEKRQSVAFWCNPISGHATLYWYQQILGQGPKLLIQFQNNGVVDDSQLPKDRFSAERLKGVDSTLKIQPAKLEDSAVYLCASSQQVRGTIYFGEGSWLTVV.

The chain couples TRBV5-1 to TRBJ2-3, with 8 bases that match TRBD1. Germline loops: CDR1 SGHRS, CDR2 YFSETQ. The CDR3 has 14 amino acids. Unmatched junction bases numbered 3, after V lost 2 bases and J lost 4 bases. The CDR3 protein is CASSLSDRADTQYF. DNA of the CDR3: TGCGCCAGCAGCTTATCGGACAGGGCAGATACGCAGTATTTT.

The rearrangement uses TRBV5-4 and TRBJ2-1; 10 bases agree with TRBD1. Germline V lookup: CDR1 SGHNT, CDR2 YYREEE (reference sequence). With V trimmed by 4 bases and J by 7 bases, 2 bases remained unmatched. CDR3 size: 13 residues. The CDR3 spells CASSRTGGNEQFF. DNA of the CDR3: TGTGCCAGCAGCAGGACAGGGGGGAATGAGCAGTTCTTC.

Only a few counts were recorded for this clone. The rearrangement links TRBV12-5 to TRBJ1-5; D uncertain. Germline assignment: CDR1 LGHNT and CDR2 FRNRAP. The CDR3 loop spans 13 amino acids. The germline V and J ends were trimmed by 3 bases and 2 bases, with 5 bases remaining between them. The CDR3 DNA reads as TGTGCTAGTGGTTTTGGAGGCAATCAGCCCCAGCATTTT. It translates to CASGFGGNQPQHF.

The chain joins TRBV20-1 to TRBJ2-6; the match to TRBD1 covers 7 bases. V shed 3 bases and J 1 base; nucleotides not matched to a gene: 3. The CDR3 is 15 residues long. Germline V gene lookup returns CDR1 DFQATT and CDR2 SNEGSKA (reference sequence). The CDR3 DNA follows: TGCAGTGCTAGTTACAGGGGATCTGGGGCCAACGTCCTGACTTTC. This translates into CSASYRGSGANVLTF.

The gene calls are TRBV28 and TRBJ1-4; 8 nucleotides align to TRBD1. Germline V gene lookup returns CDR1 MDHEN and CDR2 SYDVKM. J gave up 5 bases and V 5 bases, and 7 bases lay outside the gene matches. This CDR3 contains 15 residues. CDR3 sequence (DNA): TGTGCCAGCAGTCCCACAGGGGGTGGGAATGAAAAACTGTTTTTT. Translating it yields CASSPTGGGNEKLFF.

The chain couples TRBV18 to TRBJ1-1; 8 bases are shared with TRBD1. The CDR3 consists of 14 residues. V lost 3 bases, J lost 6 bases, and 6 bases stayed unmatched. Germline lookup yields CDR1 KGHSH and CDR2 LQKENI. Written as DNA, the CDR3 is TGTGCCAGCTCACCGACAGGGGCGGGGGCTGAAGCTTTCTTT. It encodes CASSPTGAGAEAFF.

This chain joins TRBV7-3 and TRBJ1-1, with D uncertain. V was shortened by 5 bases and J by 4 bases, with 23 bases between the two germline ends. From germline, CDR1 is SGHTA and CDR2 FQGTGA. The length of the CDR3 is 17 residues. The CDR3: CASSPLRWTGKGTEAFF. CDR3 coding DNA: TGTGCCAGCAGCCCTCTTAGGTGGACGGGAAAGGGCACTGAAGCTTTCTTT.

The CDR3 loop is CASSPLGGSGNTIYF. CDR3 nucleotides: TGTGCCAGCAGCCCCCTGGGGGGCTCTGGAAACACCATATATTTT. The gene calls are TRBV7-9 and TRBJ1-3, with TRBD1 as a possible D gene (5 bases). V shed 5 bases and J shed 0 bases, with 11 bases lying between them. The CDR3 totals 15 residues. CDR1 SEHNR and CDR2 FQNEAQ come from the germline V gene (reference sequence).

The chain is built from TRBV30 and TRBJ1-1; 8 bases map to TRBD1. Looked up from germline, CDR1 is GTSNPN and CDR2 is SVGIG (reference sequence). J lost 7 bases, V lost 4 bases, and 14 bases had no gene match. This CDR3 spans 15 amino acids. CDR3 bases: TGTGCCTGGACTAAGATAACAGGGGGGAGGGGTGAAGCTTTCTTT. It is translated as CAWTKITGGRGEAFF.

The chain uses TRBV7-2 and TRBJ2-3, with 7 bases that match TRBD2. V lost 4 bases, J lost 0 bases, and 4 bases stayed unmatched. The CDR3 is 15 residues long. Germline CDR1 reads SGHTA; CDR2 reads FQGNSA. The chain's CDR3 is CASSSLGGSTDTQYF. CDR3 coding DNA: TGTGCCAGCAGCTCACTCGGGGGGAGCACAGATACGCAGTATTTT.

The rearrangement joins TRBV28 to TRBJ1-6; maybe TRBD1 (5 bases). CDR1 is MDHEN, CDR2 SYDVKM, per germline. V shed 2 bases and J shed 10 bases, with 12 bases lying between them. There are 14 residues in the CDR3. The DNA for the CDR3 is TGTGCCAGCAGTTTAGCAGGGAAGGGATCACCCCTCCACTTT. Amino acids: CASSLAGKGSPLHF.

This chain connects TRBV24-1 to TRBJ2-2; no clear D gene. Germline V gene lookup returns CDR1 KGHDR and CDR2 SFDVKD. The V gene lost 2 bases and the J gene lost 5 bases, with 11 bases spanning the gap. This CDR3 spans 15 amino acids. The CDR3 protein is CATSDSRRRTGELFF. The DNA for the CDR3 is TGTGCCACCAGTGATTCGCGACGGCGGACCGGGGAGCTGTTTTTT.

The rearrangement uses TRBV30 and TRBJ2-7; tentatively, D is TRBD2 (5 bases). The germline CDR1 and CDR2 sequences are GTSNPN and SVGIG (reference sequence). The CDR3 consists of 15 residues. V was cut by 0 bases and J by 0 bases, with 12 bases left in between. CDR3 amino acids: CAWSVALGSSYEQYF. Here the CDR3 DNA reads TGTGCCTGGAGTGTTGCCCTAGGGAGCTCCTACGAGCAGTACTTC.

J is TRBJ2-1 and V is TRBV5-1; D perhaps matches TRBD1 (5 bases). CDR3 size: 14 residues. CDR1 is SGHRS and CDR2 is YFSETQ in the germline V gene. V was pared by 0 bases and J by 4 bases, with 8 bases between. The CDR3: CASSLGQYYNEQFF. In DNA form, the CDR3 reads TGCGCCAGCAGCTTGGGACAGTATTACAATGAGCAGTTCTTC. The full variable domain, completed using reference TRBV5-1 and TRBJ2-1, is KAGVTQTPRYLIKTRGQQVTLSCSPISGHRSVSWYQQTPGQGLQFLFEYFSETQRNKGNFPGRFSGRQFSNSRSEMNVSTLELGDSALYLCASSLGQYYNEQFFGPGTRLTVL.

The chain employs TRBV27 and TRBJ1-2, with 7 positions matching TRBD1. CDR3 length: 14 residues. CDR1 is MNHEY and CDR2 is SMNVEV in the germline V gene (reference sequence). Germline trimming cut 2 bases from V and 5 bases from J; bases unmatched to any gene: 5. The CDR3 here is CASSLGLGQYGYTF. The DNA for the CDR3 is TGTGCCAGCAGTTTAGGCCTGGGACAGTATGGCTACACCTTC.

V usage is TRBV6-6 and J usage is TRBJ2-7; possibly TRBD1 for D (6 bases). This CDR3 is built from 15 residues. With 6 bases removed from V and 2 bases from J, the gap between germline ends came to 17 bases. Germline CDR1 and CDR2: MNHNY and SVGAGI (reference sequence). The CDR3 reads CASRGSRDNTYEQYF. CDR3 nucleotide sequence: TGTGCCAGCAGGGGGTCCCGGGACAATACCTACGAGCAGTACTTC.

The CDR3 spells CASSYPWGGVGRETQYF. CDR3 in DNA: TGTGCCAGCAGTTACCCCTGGGGGGGCGTGGGAAGAGAGACCCAGTACTTC. The V call is TRBV6-2 or TRBV6-3, the J call TRBJ2-5, with D possibly TRBD2 on 7 matching bases. Germline assignment: CDR1 MNHEY and CDR2 SVGEGT. The V and J ends lost 2 bases and 4 bases respectively, with 20 bases between them. The CDR3 totals 17 residues.

The CDR3 region has the DNA TGTGCCAGCAGCTCGCGTGACAGGGGTGGCACTGAAGCTTTCTTT. This gives the protein CASSSRDRGGTEAFF. J is TRBJ1-1 and V is TRBV11-2; 8 nucleotides match TRBD1. The CDR3 spans 15 residues. The trim removed 4 bases at V and 4 bases at J, leaving 8 bases unmatched. CDR1 SGHAT and CDR2 FQNNGV come from the germline V gene.

This clone was picked up a small number of times. The CDR3 is CASSPTGGNGYTF. The CDR3 DNA sequence: TGTGCCAGCAGCCCTACAGGGGGCAATGGCTACACCTTC. V usage is TRBV11-2 and J usage is TRBJ1-2; TRBD1 matches 9 bases. CDR3 size: 13 residues. CDR1 and CDR2 (germline): SGHAT, FQNNGV. V was clipped by 5 bases and J by 6 bases; unmatched bases: 4.

The V and J genes are TRBV5-6 and TRBJ2-3; no definite D call. This CDR3 has 13 residues. The germline V and J ends were trimmed by 1 base and 5 bases, with 8 bases remaining between them. In germline, CDR1 is SGHDT, CDR2 YYEEEE. As DNA, the CDR3 is TGTGCCAGCAGCTTGCCCGCGGAAGATACGCAGTATTTT. It yields the protein CASSLPAEDTQYF.